One and the same sample provided the 27 T cell receptor beta chains below, sequenced in a study of memory CD4+ T cells and cytomegalovirus serostatus. Single viable CD3+CD4+CD8-CD45RO+ cells were sorted as the memory CD4+ T cells. The method was immunoSEQ multiplex PCR; TCRdb's version includes in-frame clones alone and lacks a portion of them. This repertoire shows under 70,000 clones, 80% to 85% found once; its top ten account for roughly 1%. The sequencing sample was made of memory CD4+ T cells from blood. The source is an adult in good health and CMV-seronegative.

The rearrangement uses TRBV27 and TRBJ2-7; D perhaps matches TRBD1 (5 bases). Trimming stripped 2 bases from V and 2 bases from J, with 19 bases between. This CDR3 region has 17 residues. Germline loops: CDR1 MNHEY, CDR2 SMNVEV (reference sequence). The CDR3 spells CASSLHRSGAVPYEQYF. The DNA for the CDR3 is TGTGCCAGCAGTTTACACCGAAGTGGGGCCGTACCCTACGAGCAGTACTTC.

V and J are TRBV11-2 and TRBJ1-3; D is unclear. CDR3 length: 14 amino acids. V was trimmed by 2 bases and J by 1 base, leaving 6 bases between them. Germline V gives CDR1 SGHAT, CDR2 FQNNGV. The CDR3 region is CASSLLESGNTIYF. The CDR3 bases are TGTGCCAGCAGCTTACTTGAGTCTGGAAACACCATATATTTT.

The V call is TRBV29-1, the J call TRBJ1-1; no clear D. Germline-derived CDR1 and CDR2 are SQVTM and ANQGSEA. This CDR3 comprises 13 residues. The V gene lost 7 bases and the J gene lost 6 bases, with 18 bases spanning the gap. The CDR3 reads CSGGRGSQSEAFF. The CDR3 region has the DNA TGCAGCGGTGGACGGGGTAGCCAATCTGAAGCTTTCTTT.

The J gene is TRBJ2-5, the V gene TRBV5-4; TRBD1 matches 9 bases. Losses at the gene ends were 2 bases for V and 5 bases for J; bases not matched to a gene: 4. Germline CDR1 and CDR2: SGHNT and YYREEE (reference sequence). There are 14 residues in the CDR3. The CDR3 reads CASSLQGAGETQYF. The CDR3 DNA is TGTGCCAGCAGCTTACAGGGGGCTGGGGAGACCCAGTACTTC. Supplemented by reference TRBV5-4 and TRBJ2-5, the full variable domain reads ETGVTQSPTHLIKTRGQQVTLRCSSQSGHNTVSWYQQALGQGPQFIFQYYREEENGRGNFPPRFSGLQFPNYSSELNVNALELDDSALYLCASSLQGAGETQYFGPGTRLLVL.

As for this clone: Other DNA sequences from this sample encode an identical CDR3 as well. The genes are TRBV6-6 and TRBJ1-5; unclear D gene. CDR3 length: 15 amino acids. Trimming removed 4 bases at V and 2 bases at J, with 12 bases between. Germline CDR1 is MNHNY and CDR2 is SVGAGI (reference sequence). The CDR3: CASSSGSSGNQPQHF. CDR3 nucleotide sequence: TGTGCCAGCAGTTCGGGGTCGTCGGGCAATCAGCCCCAGCATTTT.

The V gene is TRBV6-5, the J gene TRBJ2-2; no reliable D call. CDR1 and CDR2 (germline): MNHEY, SVGAGI. The germline V and J ends were trimmed by 0 bases and 1 base, with 9 bases remaining between them. The CDR3 length is 16 residues. The CDR3 DNA follows: TGTGCCAGCAGTTACTCCAGACGTCTGAACACCGGGGAGCTGTTTTTT. It encodes CASSYSRRLNTGELFF.

The V call is TRBV5-1, the J call TRBJ1-4; tentatively, D is TRBD1 (5 bases). The CDR3 totals 15 residues. The V end was cut by 4 bases, the J end by 3 bases, with 13 bases between. CDR1 and CDR2 (germline): SGHRS, YFSETQ. Here the CDR3 DNA reads TGCGCCAGCAGCAGCGTACAAGGGGCTAATGAAAAACTGTTTTTT. Protein sequence: CASSSVQGANEKLFF.

This clone was observed a few times. The rearrangement links TRBV5-8 to TRBJ1-1; D gene uncertain. The CDR3 contains 14 residues. Trimming removed 0 bases from V and 0 bases from J, with 6 bases in between. Germline lookup yields CDR1 SGHTS and CDR2 YDEGEE. This CDR3 is CASSLGAMNTEAFF. The CDR3 region has the DNA TGTGCCAGCAGCTTGGGTGCAATGAACACTGAAGCTTTCTTT.

A remark on this clone: The identical CDR3 is also encoded by other nucleotide sequences in the sample. This chain joins TRBV29-1 and TRBJ1-1; TRBD1 is a possible D gene (6 bases). This CDR3 contains 13 residues. CDR1 is SQVTM, CDR2 ANQGSEA, per germline. The CDR3, as DNA: TGCAGTGTTACCAGGGGCGGGAACACTGAAGCTTTCTTT. This gives the protein CSVTRGGNTEAFF.

As to this clone: The CDR3 does not end in the conserved phenylalanine or tryptophan, so this is likely a read error. This chain links TRBV30 with TRBJ1-1; possible D gene TRBD1, 6 bases. The V end lost 2 bases, the J end lost 4 bases, and 14 bases lay between the germline ends. The germline V gene has CDR1 GTSNPN and CDR2 SVGIG (reference sequence). CDR3 length equals 14 residues. CDR3 loop: CAWSSTGFRTEAFL. Written as DNA, the CDR3 is TGTGCCTGGAGTTCCACAGGGTTTCGCACTGAAGCTTTCCTT.

CDR3 sequence: CASSSQRYGELFF. The CDR3, as DNA: TGTGCCAGCAGCTCGCAGAGATACGGGGAGCTGTTTTTT. The genes are TRBV7-2 and TRBJ2-2, with no clear D. V lost 4 bases and J lost 7, with 10 bases in between. Germline V gene lookup returns CDR1 SGHTA and CDR2 FQGNSA. CDR3 length: 13 residues.

The genes are TRBV7-2 and TRBJ2-1; TRBD2 might be the D (5 bases). The ends were cut back, 3 bases at V and 0 bases at J, with 9 bases in the middle. Germline values: CDR1 SGHTA, CDR2 FQGNSA. The CDR3 runs 15 residues. The DNA for the CDR3 is TGTGCCAGCAGCTTCGGGAAGAGCTCCTACAATGAGCAGTTCTTC. Translated, it gives CASSFGKSSYNEQFF.

This rearrangement joins TRBV7-9 to TRBJ2-7; D gene uncertain. V dropped 5 bases and J dropped 0 bases, with 23 bases sitting between them. Germline CDR1 reads SEHNR; CDR2 reads FQNEAQ (reference sequence). This CDR3 is built from 18 residues. The CDR3, as DNA: TGTGCCAGCAGCCCACACAGATCGAGGTATAGAGACTCCTACGAGCAGTACTTC. As protein: CASSPHRSRYRDSYEQYF.

The genes are TRBV20-1 and TRBJ2-7, with D uncertain. The CDR3 extends over 11 amino acids. CDR1 and CDR2 (germline): DFQATT, SNEGSKA (reference sequence). V lost 1 base to trimming and J lost 4 bases, with 5 bases between them. The CDR3 DNA reads TGCAGTGCTAGAGTCGGATACGAGCAGTACTTC. Its protein product is CSARVGYEQYF.

CDR3 in amino acids: CAIAQGLGSPLHF. DNA for the CDR3: TGTGCCATCGCACAGGGATTAGGCTCACCCCTCCACTTT. The chain joins TRBV10-3 to TRBJ1-6; a weak D match, TRBD1 (6 bases). Germline-derived CDR1 and CDR2 are ENHRY and SYGVKD. The CDR3 covers 13 residues. Trimming removed 8 bases from V and 10 bases from J, with 15 bases in between.

The V gene is TRBV7-2, the J gene TRBJ2-3, with unresolved D. The CDR3 has 13 amino acids. CDR1 is SGHTA, CDR2 FQGNSA, per germline. Between the trimmed V and J ends, which lost 6 bases and 3 bases, there was a span of 10 bases. The CDR3, as DNA: TGTGCCAGCAGACTTACGAGGACAGATACGCAGTATTTT. Protein: CASRLTRTDTQYF.

This chain uses TRBV5-1 with TRBJ2-2; D assignment may be TRBD1 or TRBD2 (5 bases each). The V gene's germline CDR1 is SGHRS and CDR2 YFSETQ. Trimming removed 3 bases from V and 0 bases from J, with 12 bases in between. This CDR3 has 16 residues. The CDR3 protein is CASSWDLMPNTGELFF. The CDR3 region has the DNA TGCGCCAGCAGCTGGGACCTGATGCCGAACACCGGGGAGCTGTTTTTT.

This clone was recorded a few times. This sequence joins TRBV2 and TRBJ2-6, with 8 bases fitting TRBD1. This CDR3 comprises 15 residues. Germline V gives CDR1 SNHLY, CDR2 FYNNEI. V was clipped by 6 bases and J by 0 bases; unmatched bases: 1. The CDR3 is CASSGQGSGANVLTF. DNA for the CDR3: TGTGCCAGCAGCGGACAGGGCTCTGGGGCCAACGTCCTGACTTTC.

This clone was found a few times. The rearrangement joins TRBV5-1 to TRBJ1-5, with D hard to call. This CDR3 contains 13 residues. Trimming shortened V by 4 bases and J by 0 bases, and 5 bases separated the two germline ends. Germline V gene lookup returns CDR1 SGHRS and CDR2 YFSETQ. Here the CDR3 DNA reads TGCGCCAGCAGCATAGATAGCAATCAGCCCCAGCATTTT. As protein: CASSIDSNQPQHF.

The V gene is TRBV28, the J gene TRBJ2-7, with 7 bases that match TRBD2. Trimming cost V 2 bases and J 2 bases; bases outside gene matches: 9. The CDR3 is 16 residues long. Germline CDR1 reads MDHEN; CDR2 reads SYDVKM. The CDR3 DNA reads TGTGCCAGCAGTTTAGGTGGGACTACCAAACCCTACGAGCAGTACTTC. Translated, it gives CASSLGGTTKPYEQYF.

V is TRBV11-2 and J is TRBJ2-7; D tentatively fits TRBD1 or TRBD2 (5 bases each). V lost 7 bases, J lost 12 bases, and 22 bases lay in between. The CDR3 is 13 amino acids. Germline V lookup: CDR1 SGHAT, CDR2 FQNNGV. The CDR3 is CASTTVRDGLWYF. Written as DNA, the CDR3 is TGTGCCAGCACCACCGTACGGGACGGCCTATGGTACTTC.

By proportion, this clone is medium-sized (0.01 to 0.1%). This chain connects TRBV7-7 to TRBJ2-3; possibly TRBD1 for D (6 bases). The CDR3 has 13 amino acids. Trimming removed 5 bases at V and 9 bases at J, with 15 bases between. Germline V gene lookup returns CDR1 SSHAT and CDR2 FNYEAQ (reference sequence). The CDR3 is CASSTTQGGTQYF. The DNA for the CDR3 is TGTGCCAGCAGCACCACCCAAGGGGGAACGCAGTATTTT.

This chain uses TRBV6-5 with TRBJ1-1, with D uncertain. CDR1 is MNHEY and CDR2 is SVGAGI in the germline V gene. The CDR3 length is 10 residues. V was trimmed by 5 bases and J by 11 bases, leaving 9 bases between them. CDR3 in DNA: TGTGCCAGCAGTGAAGCGGCGGCTTTCTTT. Translated: CASSEAAAFF.

V gene TRBV5-5 combines with J gene TRBJ2-6; D is undetermined. CDR1 and CDR2 from the germline V gene are SGHKS and YYEKEE (reference sequence). The CDR3 is 15 amino acids. V shed 0 bases and J shed 2 bases, with 6 bases lying between them. The DNA of the CDR3 is TGTGCCAGCAGCTTGGGGGAAACTGGGGCCAACGTCCTGACTTTC. Translated: CASSLGETGANVLTF.

The CDR3 DNA follows: TGTGCCAGCAGAGGGACAGACTCCTACGAGCAGTACTTC. Translated, it gives CASRGTDSYEQYF. This chain uses TRBV6-1 with TRBJ2-5; 7 bases are a match to TRBD1. Matching the DNA end better, TRBJ2-7 makes the J call doubtful. Germline V gene data show CDR1 as MNHNS and CDR2 as SASEGT. The CDR3 is made up of 13 amino acids.

The J gene is TRBJ2-1, the V gene TRBV27; TRBD1 might be the D (6 bases). Deletions cut 7 bases from V and 4 bases from J, with 14 bases between. This CDR3 contains 14 residues. CDR1 is MNHEY and CDR2 is SMNVEV in the germline V gene (reference sequence). The CDR3 region has the DNA TGTGCCAGCAAGAGGACAGATCGGTACAATGAGCAGTTCTTC. Amino acids: CASKRTDRYNEQFF.

This rearrangement joins TRBV5-4 to TRBJ1-1; TRBD1 might be the D (5 bases). V dropped 4 bases and J dropped 6 bases, with 13 bases sitting between them. The CDR3 extends over 13 amino acids. The germline V gene encodes CDR1 SGHNT and CDR2 YYREEE (reference sequence). The CDR3 DNA sequence: TGTGCCAGCAGCCCTGGGGGGAGCGCTGAAGCTTTCTTT. This sequence encodes CASSPGGSAEAFF.